One sample yielded the 24 T cell receptor beta chains listed below, sequenced in a study of early T cells in non-severe SARS-CoV-2 infection. TCRdb used MiXCR to reprocess the 5' RACE reads, holding one entry per CDR3 protein. The sample includes 88,000 or so distinct CDR3 sequences, about 15% of them seen just once. What was sequenced was whole blood. These receptors were taken from an adult who was a healthcare worker with PCR-confirmed SARS-CoV-2 infection or an uninfected control (not recorded which).

This clonotype showed up many times. This chain uses TRBV5-5 with TRBJ2-7; D is undetermined. The CDR3 is made up of 12 amino acids. Germline V gives CDR1 SGHKS, CDR2 YYEKEE (reference sequence). The V end was cut by 4 bases, the J end by 3 bases, with 8 bases between. The CDR3 DNA reads TGTGCCAGCAGCCCCGACGACTACGAGCAGTACTTC. Its protein is CASSPDDYEQYF.

The chain uses TRBV20-1 and TRBJ1-5; D call uncertain. The CDR3 extends over 14 amino acids. The germline gives CDR1 DFQATT, CDR2 SNEGSKA (reference sequence). Trimming cost V 0 bases and J 2 bases, with 8 bases left between them. The CDR3 region has the DNA TGCAGTGCTAGAGATTTAGCAGGCAATCAGCCCCAGCATTTT. This codes for CSARDLAGNQPQHF.

The chain employs TRBV11-2 and TRBJ1-2; D unresolved. CDR3 length equals 14 residues. The germline gives CDR1 SGHAT, CDR2 FQNNGV. V dropped 8 bases and J dropped 4 bases, with 17 bases sitting between them. The CDR3 loop is CASGNNPAGYGYTF. CDR3 coding DNA: TGTGCCAGCGGCAACAACCCGGCAGGCTATGGCTACACCTTC.

V gene TRBV29-1 combines with J gene TRBJ1-1; D gene ambiguous. V was clipped by 8 bases and J by 11 bases, with 18 bases between them. CDR1 and CDR2 from the germline V gene are SQVTM and ANQGSEA. The CDR3 runs 11 residues. The CDR3 DNA follows: TGCAGCACATCTCTAGGAGGTCTTGCTTTCTTT. Translated: CSTSLGGLAFF.

This sequence joins TRBV9 and TRBJ2-3; D is uncertain. CDR3 length equals 15 residues. V lost 2 bases and J lost 1, with 11 bases in between. Germline CDR1 SGDLS, CDR2 YYNGEE. This chain's CDR3 is CASSVLPQGTDTQYF. CDR3 in DNA: TGTGCCAGCAGCGTTCTTCCCCAGGGCACAGATACGCAGTATTTT.

Many counts were recorded for this clonotype. The rearrangement links TRBV9 to TRBJ2-7; 7 nucleotides agree with TRBD1. Germline trimming cut 3 bases from V and 6 bases from J; bases unmatched to any gene: 6. There are 13 residues in the CDR3. Germline V gene sequence: CDR1 SGDLS, CDR2 YYNGEE. The CDR3 reads CASSETPGGEQYF. The CDR3 DNA sequence: TGTGCCAGCAGCGAAACCCCAGGGGGCGAGCAGTACTTC.

This clonotype was picked up a small number of times. V usage is TRBV3-1 and J usage is TRBJ2-1; D uncertain. This CDR3 contains 17 residues. V was cut by 0 bases and J by 0 bases, with 12 bases left in between. Germline V gene lookup returns CDR1 LGHDT and CDR2 YNNKEL (reference sequence). The CDR3 sequence: CASSQDRWGYSYNEQFF. CDR3 in DNA: TGTGCCAGCAGCCAAGATCGATGGGGTTACTCCTACAATGAGCAGTTCTTC.

This clonotype occurred many times. J is TRBJ1-3 and V is TRBV28; perhaps TRBD1 as D (5 bases). CDR1 is MDHEN, CDR2 SYDVKM, per germline. Trimming shortened V by 2 bases and J by 5 bases, and 13 bases separated the two germline ends. The CDR3 runs to 15 residues. The DNA for the CDR3 is TGTGCCAGCAGTTTACGTCTAGGGGTCAGAAACACCATATATTTT. Protein sequence: CASSLRLGVRNTIYF.

CDR3 sequence (DNA): TGTGCCAGCAAATGGGGTTTGGGGAACACTGAAGCTTTCTTT. Its translation is CASKWGLGNTEAFF. This rearrangement joins TRBV6-2 or TRBV6-3 to TRBJ1-1; D is unclear. The CDR3 runs to 14 residues. Germline V lookup: CDR1 MNHEY, CDR2 SVGEGT. Trimming stripped 7 bases from V and 1 base from J, with 13 bases between.

The chain has TRBV6-5 and TRBJ2-7; D is unresolved. The CDR3 runs 13 residues. Trimming shortened V by 4 bases and J by 3 bases, and 10 bases separated the two germline ends. Germline V gene sequence: CDR1 MNHEY, CDR2 SVGAGI. For the CDR3, the DNA is TGTGCCAGCAGTTCAAGCGTAAACTACGAGCAGTACTTC. It yields the protein CASSSSVNYEQYF.

The rearrangement joins TRBV13 to TRBJ1-4, with D possibly TRBD1 on 5 matching bases. The ends were cut back, 5 bases at V and 6 bases at J, with 10 bases in the middle. The germline V gene encodes CDR1 PRHDT and CDR2 FYEKMQ (reference sequence). This CDR3 has 13 amino acids. CDR3 sequence reads: CASSPRGDEKLFF. CDR3 nucleotide sequence: TGTGCCAGCAGCCCGCGGGGGGATGAAAAACTGTTTTTT.

This clonotype was counted ten times or more. The chain has TRBV3-1 and TRBJ2-1, with D uncertain. CDR1 and CDR2 (germline): LGHDT, YNNKEL (reference sequence). V lost 4 bases and J lost 8, with 24 bases in between. The CDR3 extends over 17 amino acids. CDR3: CASSRYSSKVGRHEQFF. In DNA, the CDR3 is TGTGCCAGCAGCCGTTACTCTAGTAAGGTTGGTAGGCATGAGCAGTTCTTC.

This chain connects TRBV7-9 to TRBJ2-5; 8 nucleotides align to TRBD2. V dropped 5 bases and J dropped 5; count of bases not matched to a gene: 7. Germline V gives CDR1 SEHNR, CDR2 FQNEAQ (reference sequence). This CDR3 is 14 amino acids long. CDR3 loop: CASSPGTRLETQYF. The CDR3, as DNA: TGTGCCAGCAGCCCCGGGACTAGACTTGAGACCCAGTACTTC.

V usage is TRBV6-2 or TRBV6-3 and J usage is TRBJ2-1, with 8 positions matching TRBD1. Unmatched junction bases numbered 8, after V lost 7 bases and J lost 9 bases. From germline, CDR1 is MNHEY and CDR2 SVGEGT. The length of the CDR3 is 13 residues. The CDR3 nucleotides read TGTGCCAGCAATCTAGCAGGGGGCGGTGAGCAGTTCTTC. Amino acids: CASNLAGGGEQFF.

The chain recombines TRBV12-3 or TRBV12-4 with TRBJ2-2; possibly TRBD1 for D (5 bases). The length of the CDR3 is 13 residues. V was cut by 5 bases and J by 6 bases, with 10 bases left in between. CDR3 bases: TGTGCCAGCAGTCCGCAGGGCCCCGGGGAGCTGTTTTTT. This gives the protein CASSPQGPGELFF.

The CDR3 DNA reads TGTGCCAGCAGCTCAACCCCCGGCCCTGGGGCCAACGTCCTGACTTTC. Translated, it gives CASSSTPGPGANVLTF. The chain has TRBV7-3 and TRBJ2-6, with D uncertain. V was cut by 4 bases and J by 2 bases, with 12 bases left in between. The CDR3 totals 16 residues. CDR1 is SGHTA and CDR2 is FQGTGA in the germline V gene.

There are a few counts of this clonotype. The V and J genes are TRBV3-1 and TRBJ1-1; 8 positions agree with TRBD1. The CDR3 consists of 14 residues. CDR1 LGHDT and CDR2 YNNKEL come from the germline V gene (reference sequence). Trimming at V came to 0 bases and at J to 9 bases, leaving 6 bases not matched to a gene. CDR3 nucleotide sequence: TGTGCCAGCAGCCAAGATCCTGGACAGGGAAAAGCTTTCTTT. Translating it yields CASSQDPGQGKAFF.

This clonotype was counted a single time. The chain joins TRBV7-9 to TRBJ2-2; the match to TRBD2 covers 10 bases. V trimming: 0 bases; J trimming: 4 bases; junction bases outside the gene matches: 2. The germline V gene has CDR1 SEHNR and CDR2 FQNEAQ (reference sequence). The CDR3 totals 16 residues. The CDR3 nucleotides are TGTGCCAGCAGCTTAGCGGCTAGCGGGAGCACCGGGGAGCTGTTTTTT. This sequence encodes CASSLAASGSTGELFF.

This clonotype appeared many times. The V and J genes are TRBV10-2 and TRBJ2-3, with no clear D. Trimming removed 6 bases from V and 2 bases from J, with 6 bases in between. The CDR3 loop spans 12 amino acids. Germline assignment: CDR1 WSHSY and CDR2 SAAADI. In nucleotides, the CDR3 is TGCGCCAGCAGCGGCCCCACAGATACGCAGTATTTT. Its protein is CASSGPTDTQYF.

This chain uses TRBV7-2 with TRBJ2-3; TRBD2 aligns across 7 bases. CDR3 length: 16 amino acids. The junction had 6 bases not matched to a gene; V was cut back by 2 bases and J by 1 base. Germline V gene lookup returns CDR1 SGHTA and CDR2 FQGNSA. DNA of the CDR3: TGTGCCAGCAGCTTATATTGGGCGGGGGGCACAGATACGCAGTATTTT. Translated, it gives CASSLYWAGGTDTQYF.

This rearrangement joins TRBV27 to TRBJ2-7; tentative D call: TRBD2 (6 bases). CDR3 length: 13 residues. The V and J ends lost 2 bases and 7 bases respectively, with 12 bases between them. Germline CDR1 is MNHEY and CDR2 is SMNVEV (reference sequence). The CDR3 DNA reads TGTGCCAGCAGTTTAGGAGGGCTGGAGGAGCAGTACTTC. This translates into CASSLGGLEEQYF.

This clonotype was recorded a few times. The chain joins TRBV19 to TRBJ2-5, with 7 bases lining up with TRBD1. CDR1 is LNHDA and CDR2 is SQIVND in the germline V gene (reference sequence). The CDR3 totals 13 residues. The V segment lost 7 bases and the J segment 5 bases; nucleotides outside the gene matches: 7. The chain's CDR3 is CASTPTGYETQYF. The CDR3 nucleotides read TGTGCCAGTACCCCGACAGGGTACGAGACCCAGTACTTC. Supplemented by reference TRBV19 and TRBJ2-5, the full variable domain reads DGGITQSPKYLFRKEGQNVTLSCEQNLNHDAMYWYRQDPGQGLRLIYYSQIVNDFQKGDIAEGYSVSREKKESFPLTVTSAQKNPTAFYLCASTPTGYETQYFGPGTRLLVL.

The gene calls are TRBV24-1 and TRBJ1-1; D gene ambiguous. From germline, CDR1 is KGHDR and CDR2 SFDVKD. Trimming removed 4 bases from V and 6 bases from J, with 8 bases in between. CDR3 length: 12 amino acids. The CDR3 loop reads CATSDLGAEAFF. The CDR3, as DNA: TGTGCCACCAGTGACTTGGGTGCTGAAGCTTTCTTT.

The chain carries TRBV20-1 and TRBJ1-4; 8 bases align to TRBD1. The CDR3 spans 13 residues. Germline CDR1 DFQATT, CDR2 SNEGSKA (reference sequence). The V segment lost 6 bases and the J segment 9 bases; nucleotides outside the gene matches: 9. The CDR3: CSAEQGGDQKLFF. In nucleotides, the CDR3 is TGCAGTGCGGAACAGGGGGGAGACCAAAAACTGTTTTTT.